These 31 T cell receptor beta chains originate from one sample sequenced in a study of Graves' ophthalmopathy and Graves' hyperthyroidism. RNA served as the template for amplifying TCR beta CDR3 regions. RT-PCR was first run with HTBI primers, then multiplex PCR in a second round. TCRdb itself ran the multiplex PCR reads through MiXCR, one entry per CDR3 protein. The top ten clones hold around 6.9% of a sample with about 620,000 distinct CDR3 sequences, about 20% of them seen once. Material for sequencing was peripheral blood. These TCRs come from a woman under 30 with stable Graves' hyperthyroidism. Some clones in this sample may be carry-over from other donors' samples.

On this clonotype itself: A much larger clone lies one base from this, so it may be a read error. The gene calls are TRBV20-1 and TRBJ1-6; 8 bases are shared with TRBD1. This CDR3 is 13 amino acids long. Germline CDR1 reads DFQATT; CDR2 reads SNEGSKA (reference sequence). The CDR3 DNA reads TGCAGTGCCTTCCGGGACAGGAATTCACACCTCCACTTT. Its protein is CSAFRDRNSHLHF.

This clonotype was found many times. This chain joins TRBV19 and TRBJ1-2, with D unresolved. Trimming removed 7 bases at V and 4 bases at J, with 10 bases between. The germline V gene encodes CDR1 LNHDA and CDR2 SQIVND (reference sequence). The CDR3 runs 12 residues. CDR3 sequence: CASKAGAYGYTF. The CDR3 nucleotides are TGTGCCAGTAAAGCGGGTGCCTATGGCTACACCTTC.

The rearrangement joins TRBV20-1 to TRBJ1-2; perhaps TRBD1 as D (5 bases). The CDR3 covers 13 residues. Trimming took 4 bases from V and 4 from J, leaving 13 bases between them. The germline V gene has CDR1 DFQATT and CDR2 SNEGSKA (reference sequence). This chain's CDR3 is CSATERGGYGYTF. CDR3 DNA: TGCAGTGCTACAGAGCGGGGCGGCTATGGCTACACCTTC.

This clonotype was seen repeatedly, ten times or more. The chain employs TRBV7-9 and TRBJ1-2, with 7 bases identical to TRBD1. Germline V CDR1 and CDR2: SEHNR, FQNEAQ (reference sequence). The CDR3 is made up of 14 amino acids. V was clipped by 5 bases and J by 3 bases; unmatched bases: 6. The CDR3 here is CASSQGTDHYGYTF. CDR3 coding DNA: TGTGCCAGCAGCCAGGGGACAGACCACTATGGCTACACCTTC.

The rearrangement uses TRBV4-1 and TRBJ1-1; TRBD1 might be the D (5 bases). From germline, CDR1 is MGHRA and CDR2 YSYEKL. The CDR3 loop spans 15 amino acids. V lost 0 bases to trimming and J lost 0 bases, with 8 bases between them. CDR3 amino acids: CASSQEGAMNTEAFF. In DNA, the CDR3 is TGCGCCAGCAGCCAAGAAGGGGCTATGAACACTGAAGCTTTCTTT.

This clonotype has a count of ten or more. The chain combines TRBV20-1 with TRBJ2-7; 15 nucleotides line up with TRBD2. Germline values: CDR1 DFQATT, CDR2 SNEGSKA (reference sequence). The CDR3 length is 17 residues. With 3 bases clipped from V and 7 bases from J, the junction kept 13 bases outside the gene matches. The CDR3 sequence: CSASAQTRTSGRVEQYF. As DNA, the CDR3 is TGCAGTGCTAGCGCACAAACCCGGACTAGCGGGAGGGTTGAGCAGTACTTC.

The CDR3: CSAHIQQGHNYGYTF. DNA for the CDR3: TGCAGCGCGCACATCCAACAGGGGCATAACTATGGCTACACCTTC. This rearrangement joins TRBV29-1 to TRBJ1-2, with 7 bases matching TRBD1. The CDR3 contains 15 residues. Germline V gene sequence: CDR1 SQVTM, CDR2 ANQGSEA. Unmatched junction bases numbered 12, after V lost 7 bases and J lost 1 base.

The chain carries TRBV12-3 or TRBV12-4 and TRBJ1-1, with D perhaps matching TRBD1 (6 bases). Trimming took 7 bases from V and 4 from J, leaving 16 bases between them. The length of the CDR3 is 14 residues. The CDR3 region is CASIRGGGRTEAFF. As DNA, the CDR3 is TGTGCCAGCATCAGGGGAGGGGGGCGCACTGAAGCTTTCTTT.

CDR3 region: CASSGIGGGIGETQYF. In nucleotides, the CDR3 is TGTGCCAGCAGTGGTATCGGGGGGGGTATTGGAGAGACCCAGTACTTC. The chain has TRBV28 and TRBJ2-5, with 8 nucleotides matching TRBD2. Germline CDR1 reads MDHEN; CDR2 reads SYDVKM. With 5 bases clipped from V and 4 bases from J, the junction kept 12 bases outside the gene matches. This CDR3 contains 16 residues.

This clonotype has at least ten counts. V is TRBV5-4 and J is TRBJ1-2; TRBD1 matches 8 bases. Losses at the gene ends were 3 bases for V and 8 bases for J; bases not matched to a gene: 6. The CDR3 is made up of 13 amino acids. Per the germline V gene, CDR1 is SGHNT and CDR2 is YYREEE (reference sequence). The CDR3 reads CASSSLTGDGYTF. Written as DNA, the CDR3 is TGTGCCAGCAGCTCACTGACAGGGGACGGCTACACCTTC.

This clonotype was found many times. The chain combines TRBV6-1 with TRBJ2-6; a weak D match, TRBD2 (7 bases). Between the trimmed V and J ends, which lost 6 bases and 2 bases, there was a span of 14 bases. The CDR3 has 16 amino acids. Germline CDR1 MNHNS, CDR2 SASEGT. CDR3 amino acids: CASSEQGGAGANVLTF. CDR3 bases: TGTGCCAGCAGCGAACAGGGAGGGGCTGGGGCCAACGTCCTGACTTTC.

In this sample, this clonotype turned up once. V usage is TRBV7-2 and J usage is TRBJ2-7, with no clear D. Germline V gives CDR1 SGHTA, CDR2 FQGNSA. Trimming pared 3 bases from V and 0 bases from J, leaving 12 bases between. This CDR3 is built from 15 residues. The CDR3 nucleotides read TGTGCCAGCAGCTTCGTTAGCTACGACTCCTACGAGCAGTACTTC. This encodes CASSFVSYDSYEQYF.

This clonotype has a count of ten or more. The J gene is TRBJ1-2, the V gene TRBV11-1; 9 bases are a match to TRBD1. Germline CDR1 SGHAT, CDR2 FQDESV (reference sequence). The CDR3 totals 16 residues. With 5 bases clipped from V and 2 bases from J, the junction kept 9 bases outside the gene matches. CDR3 DNA: TGTGCCAGCAGCGCTTGGCGGGACAGGGACAACTATGGCTACACCTTC. Amino acids: CASSAWRDRDNYGYTF. Complete variable domain (other parts from reference TRBV11-1 and TRBJ1-2): EAEVAQSPRYKITEKSQAVAFWCDPISGHATLYWYRQILGQGPELLVQFQDESVVDDSQLPKDRFSAERLKGVDSTLKIQPAELGDSAMYLCASSAWRDRDNYGYTFGSGTRLTVV.

The chain links TRBV27 to TRBJ1-2; 8 nucleotides align to TRBD1. CDR3 length equals 15 residues. The J segment lost 7 bases and the V segment lost 0 bases, leaving 7 bases of the junction unmatched. Germline CDR1 reads MNHEY; CDR2 reads SMNVEV (reference sequence). In nucleotides, the CDR3 is TGTGCCAGCAGTTTATCTACTCAGGGGGCGTTTGGCTACACCTTC. It codes for CASSLSTQGAFGYTF.

This clonotype showed up just a few times. The genes are TRBV7-2 and TRBJ2-7; D is perhaps TRBD2 (6 bases). Germline V gene data show CDR1 as SGHTA and CDR2 as FQGNSA. Trimming removed 2 bases from V and 2 bases from J, with 10 bases in between. This CDR3 spans 14 amino acids. The CDR3 bases are TGTGCCAGCAGCTTATGGGACTCAACCTACGAGCAGTACTTC. This gives the protein CASSLWDSTYEQYF.

In this sample, this clonotype turned up many times. The V and J genes are TRBV9 and TRBJ2-7; D call uncertain. Trimming took 4 bases from V and 0 from J, leaving 14 bases between them. Looked up from germline, CDR1 is SGDLS and CDR2 is YYNGEE. The CDR3 sequence is 15 residues long. CDR3 sequence: CASSSLGASSYEQYF. The DNA of the CDR3 is TGTGCCAGCAGCAGTCTCGGCGCAAGCTCCTACGAGCAGTACTTC.

The V gene is TRBV29-1, the J gene TRBJ2-7, with D perhaps TRBD1 (5 bases). Germline lookup yields CDR1 SQVTM and CDR2 ANQGSEA. The CDR3 runs to 13 residues. Deletions cut 7 bases from V and 5 bases from J, with 18 bases between. CDR3 amino acids: CSAMTAPADEQYF. CDR3 nucleotide sequence: TGCAGCGCGATGACAGCACCGGCGGACGAGCAGTACTTC.

This clonotype was seen a handful of times. The rearrangement joins TRBV19 to TRBJ1-6; a weak D match, TRBD1 (5 bases). The CDR3 sequence is 13 residues long. Germline-derived CDR1 and CDR2 are LNHDA and SQIVND (reference sequence). Trimming took off 5 bases at V and 8 bases at J, with 10 bases between the two ends. CDR3 sequence reads: CASSLDMDSPLHF. The CDR3 region has the DNA TGTGCCAGTAGTCTGGACATGGATTCACCCCTCCACTTT.

This clonotype was observed at least ten times. The conserved final phenylalanine or tryptophan is absent from the CDR3, which likely points to a read error. This chain links TRBV12-3 or TRBV12-4 with TRBJ1-3; TRBD1 is a possible D gene (5 bases). Trimming cost V 8 bases and J 3 bases, with 14 bases left between them. The CDR3 runs to 14 residues. The CDR3 here is CASLGDFYGNTIYL. Here the CDR3 DNA reads TGTGCCAGCCTCGGGGACTTTTATGGAAACACCATATATCTT.

This chain links TRBV3-1 with TRBJ2-2; TRBD1 agrees at 9 bases. The V gene's germline CDR1 is LGHDT and CDR2 YNNKEL (reference sequence). V gave up 4 bases and J gave up 7 bases; unmatched junction bases: 10. The CDR3 loop spans 16 amino acids. The CDR3 protein is CASSPDRGSTIGELFF. In DNA, the CDR3 is TGTGCCAGCAGCCCTGACAGGGGGAGTACGATCGGGGAGCTGTTTTTT.

The chain employs TRBV12-3 or TRBV12-4 and TRBJ1-1, with D uncertain. Between the trimmed V and J ends, which lost 6 bases and 0 bases, there was a span of 17 bases. The CDR3 extends over 16 amino acids. For the CDR3, the DNA is TGTGCCAGCAGCCTCGGACTTCGGATTATGAACACTGAAGCTTTCTTT. Amino acids: CASSLGLRIMNTEAFF.

In its sample, this clonotype was seen many times. The rearrangement uses TRBV19 and TRBJ2-6; D is unresolved. V gave up 5 bases and J gave up 4 bases, with 9 bases separating them. CDR3 length: 14 amino acids. The V gene's germline CDR1 is LNHDA and CDR2 SQIVND (reference sequence). CDR3 coding DNA: TGTGCCAGTAGTTGGTCCCTGGGGGCCAACGTCCTGACTTTC. Protein sequence: CASSWSLGANVLTF.

This clonotype appeared many times. The chain carries TRBV30 and TRBJ1-2; 7 nucleotides line up with TRBD1. The V gene end was trimmed by 1 base and the J gene end by 4 bases; junction bases not matched to a gene: 6. Germline V CDR1 and CDR2: GTSNPN, SVGIG (reference sequence). The CDR3 is made up of 14 amino acids. CDR3 sequence: CAWSELGTAYGYTF. The DNA of the CDR3 is TGTGCCTGGAGTGAGCTTGGGACAGCCTATGGCTACACCTTC.

This clonotype appeared a few times. The chain joins TRBV11-2 to TRBJ1-3, with 9 bases matching TRBD1. V lost 5 bases, J lost 2 bases, and 7 bases stayed unmatched. Germline V lookup: CDR1 SGHAT, CDR2 FQNNGV. The CDR3 consists of 16 residues. CDR3 region: CASSPGQGRAGNTIYF. The DNA of the CDR3 is TGTGCCAGCAGCCCGGGACAGGGACGGGCTGGAAACACCATATATTTT.

This clonotype has a count of ten or more. This chain connects TRBV14 to TRBJ2-2; D uncertain. CDR1 is SGHDN, CDR2 FVKESK, per germline. V lost 1 base, J lost 4 bases, and 10 bases lay in between. The CDR3 is 15 residues long. In DNA form, the CDR3 reads TGTGCCAGCAGCCAAGTAGCAGGTTTCACCGGGGAGCTGTTTTTT. Translated, it gives CASSQVAGFTGELFF.

The chain uses TRBV11-2 and TRBJ2-5, with D possibly called TRBD1 or TRBD2 (6 bases each). V was shortened by 8 bases and J by 5 bases, with 15 bases between the two germline ends. The V gene's germline CDR1 is SGHAT and CDR2 FQNNGV. This CDR3 spans 13 amino acids. The CDR3 loop is CASSMGGAETQYF. The DNA for the CDR3 is TGTGCCAGCTCCATGGGGGGCGCGGAGACCCAGTACTTC.

The V gene is TRBV27, the J gene TRBJ1-1; D is perhaps TRBD1 (6 bases). The CDR3 consists of 14 residues. Germline V CDR1 and CDR2: MNHEY, SMNVEV (reference sequence). Trimming removed 3 bases at V and 8 bases at J, with 16 bases between. This CDR3 is CASSFLGGEREAFF. CDR3 coding DNA: TGTGCCAGCAGTTTCTTAGGGGGAGAGAGAGAAGCTTTCTTT.

This rearrangement joins TRBV20-1 to TRBJ2-7; 8 bases align to TRBD1. The CDR3 contains 15 residues. Germline lookup yields CDR1 DFQATT and CDR2 SNEGSKA (reference sequence). The trim removed 3 bases at V and 0 bases at J, leaving 7 bases unmatched. The CDR3 sequence is CSARQTGASSYEQYF. CDR3 nucleotides: TGCAGTGCTAGGCAGACAGGGGCTAGCTCCTACGAGCAGTACTTC.

This clonotype was seen at least ten times. This chain joins TRBV15 and TRBJ2-7; no reliable D call. V dropped 3 bases and J dropped 4 bases, with 10 bases sitting between them. This CDR3 spans 13 amino acids. CDR1 and CDR2 from the germline V gene are LNHNV and YYDKDF (reference sequence). The CDR3 sequence is CATSRASLYEQYF. CDR3 DNA sequence: TGTGCCACCAGCAGGGCAAGTCTGTACGAGCAGTACTTC.

At least ten counts were recorded for this clonotype. The chain employs TRBV6-1 and TRBJ2-3; D not certain. CDR1 and CDR2 from the germline V gene are MNHNS and SASEGT. Between the trimmed V and J ends, which lost 2 bases and 0 bases, there was a span of 9 bases. This CDR3 has 15 amino acids. CDR3 nucleotides: TGTGCCAGCAGTGAACAAAAGGGTAGCACAGATACGCAGTATTTT. The encoded protein is CASSEQKGSTDTQYF.

Ten or more counts support this clonotype. V and J are TRBV2 and TRBJ1-1; 8 nucleotides line up with TRBD1. J lost 5 bases, V lost 8 bases, and 10 bases had no gene match. The length of the CDR3 is 14 residues. The V gene's germline CDR1 is SNHLY and CDR2 FYNNEI. The CDR3 bases are TGTGCCAGCGCCTGGGGCAGGGGGCGAACTGAAGCTTTCTTT. Protein product: CASAWGRGRTEAFF. Together with reference TRBV2 and TRBJ1-1, the CDR3 gives the full variable domain: EPEVTQTPSHQVTQMGQEVILRCVPISNHLYFYWYRQILGQKVEFLVSFYNNEISEKSEIFDDQFSVERPDGSNFTLKIRSTKLEDSAMYFCASAWGRGRTEAFFGQGTRLTVV.